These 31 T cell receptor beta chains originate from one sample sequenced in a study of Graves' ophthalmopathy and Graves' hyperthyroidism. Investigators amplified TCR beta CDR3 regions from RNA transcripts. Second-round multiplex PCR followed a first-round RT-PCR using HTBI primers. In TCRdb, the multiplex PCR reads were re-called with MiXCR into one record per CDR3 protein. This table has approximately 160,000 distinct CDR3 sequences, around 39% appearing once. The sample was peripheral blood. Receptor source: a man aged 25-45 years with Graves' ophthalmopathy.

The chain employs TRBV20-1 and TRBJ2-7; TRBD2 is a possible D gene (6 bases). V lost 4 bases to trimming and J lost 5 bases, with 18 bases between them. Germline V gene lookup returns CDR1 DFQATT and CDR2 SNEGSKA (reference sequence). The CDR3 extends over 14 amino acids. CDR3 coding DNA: TGCAGTGCTATCGCGGGAATTGGAGTCCACGAGCAGTACTTC. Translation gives CSAIAGIGVHEQYF.

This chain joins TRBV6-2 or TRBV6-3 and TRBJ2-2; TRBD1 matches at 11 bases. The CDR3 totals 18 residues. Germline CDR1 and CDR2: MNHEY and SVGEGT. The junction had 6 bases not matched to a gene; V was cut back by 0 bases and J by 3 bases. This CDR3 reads CASSYSLPGQGDTGELFF. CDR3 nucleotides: TGTGCCAGCAGTTACTCCTTACCGGGACAGGGGGACACCGGGGAGCTGTTTTTT.

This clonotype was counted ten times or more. The CDR3 is CATSDHSAGQPQHF. The CDR3 DNA reads as TGTGCCACCAGTGATCACTCCGCCGGTCAGCCCCAGCATTTT. The J gene is TRBJ1-5, the V gene TRBV24-1; D uncertain. This CDR3 is built from 14 residues. The germline V and J ends were trimmed by 3 bases and 6 bases, with 11 bases remaining between them. CDR1 KGHDR and CDR2 SFDVKD come from the germline V gene.

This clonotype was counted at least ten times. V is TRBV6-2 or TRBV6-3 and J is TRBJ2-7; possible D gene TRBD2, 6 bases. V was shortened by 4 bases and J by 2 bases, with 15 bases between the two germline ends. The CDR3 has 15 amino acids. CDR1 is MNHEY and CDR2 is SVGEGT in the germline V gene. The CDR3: CASSFDGGITYEQYF. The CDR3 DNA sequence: TGTGCCAGCAGTTTTGACGGGGGAATCACCTACGAGCAGTACTTC.

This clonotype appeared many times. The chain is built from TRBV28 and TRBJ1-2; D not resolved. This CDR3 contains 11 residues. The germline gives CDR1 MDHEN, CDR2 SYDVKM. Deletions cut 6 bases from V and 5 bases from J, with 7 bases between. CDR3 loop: CASSVGYGYTF. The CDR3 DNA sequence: TGTGCCAGCAGCGTAGGGTATGGCTACACCTTC.

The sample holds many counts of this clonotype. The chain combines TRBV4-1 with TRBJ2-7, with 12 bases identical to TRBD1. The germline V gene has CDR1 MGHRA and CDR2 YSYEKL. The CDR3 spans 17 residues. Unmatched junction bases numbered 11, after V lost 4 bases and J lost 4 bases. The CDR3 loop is CASSPMWDRGRRYEQYF. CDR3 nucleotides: TGCGCCAGCAGCCCCATGTGGGACAGGGGGCGTAGGTACGAGCAGTACTTC.

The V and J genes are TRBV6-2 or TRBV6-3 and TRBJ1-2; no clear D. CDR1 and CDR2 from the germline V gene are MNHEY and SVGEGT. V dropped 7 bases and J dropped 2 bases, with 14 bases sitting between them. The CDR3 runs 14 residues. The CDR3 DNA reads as TGTGCCAGCACCGGTTATAGTCGGAACTATGGCTACACCTTC. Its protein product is CASTGYSRNYGYTF.

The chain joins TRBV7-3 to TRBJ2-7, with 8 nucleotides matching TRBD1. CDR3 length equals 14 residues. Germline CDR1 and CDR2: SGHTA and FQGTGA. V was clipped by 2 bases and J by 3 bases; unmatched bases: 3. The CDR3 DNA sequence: TGTGCCAGCAGCTTAGAGGGACAGGTCTACGAGCAGTACTTC. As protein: CASSLEGQVYEQYF.

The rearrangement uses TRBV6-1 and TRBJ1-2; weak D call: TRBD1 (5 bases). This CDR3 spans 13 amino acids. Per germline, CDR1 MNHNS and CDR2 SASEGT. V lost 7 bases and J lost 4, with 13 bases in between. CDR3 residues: CASTQPGPYGYTF. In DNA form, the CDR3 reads TGTGCCAGCACCCAACCGGGACCCTATGGCTACACCTTC.

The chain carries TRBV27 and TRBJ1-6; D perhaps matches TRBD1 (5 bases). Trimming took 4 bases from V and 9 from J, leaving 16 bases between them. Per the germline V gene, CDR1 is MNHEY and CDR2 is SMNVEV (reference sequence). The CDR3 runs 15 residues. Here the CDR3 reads CASSSGPGWVSPLHF. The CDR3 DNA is TGTGCCAGCAGTTCGGGACCCGGTTGGGTTTCACCCCTCCACTTT.

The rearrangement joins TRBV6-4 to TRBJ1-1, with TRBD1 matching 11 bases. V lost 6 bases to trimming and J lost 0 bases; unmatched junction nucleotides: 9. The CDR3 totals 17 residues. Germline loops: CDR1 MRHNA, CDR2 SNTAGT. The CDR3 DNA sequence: TGTGCCAGCAGCTTTGGGACAGGGGGAGTTATGAACACTGAAGCTTTCTTT. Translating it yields CASSFGTGGVMNTEAFF.

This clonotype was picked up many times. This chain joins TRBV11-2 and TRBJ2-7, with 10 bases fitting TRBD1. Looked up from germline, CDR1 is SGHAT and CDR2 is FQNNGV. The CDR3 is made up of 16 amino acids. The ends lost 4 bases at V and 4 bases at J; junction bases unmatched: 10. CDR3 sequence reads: CASSSIRDRGGYEQYF. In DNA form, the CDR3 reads TGTGCCAGCAGCTCGATCCGGGACAGGGGAGGGTACGAGCAGTACTTC.

The CDR3 is CASSFELHYEQYF. The CDR3 coding sequence is TGTGCCAGCAGTTTCGAACTGCACTACGAGCAGTACTTC. The chain recombines TRBV6-2 or TRBV6-3 with TRBJ2-7; D unresolved. Germline CDR1 and CDR2: MNHEY and SVGEGT. With 4 bases removed from V and 3 bases from J, the gap between germline ends came to 10 bases. The CDR3 sequence is 13 residues long.

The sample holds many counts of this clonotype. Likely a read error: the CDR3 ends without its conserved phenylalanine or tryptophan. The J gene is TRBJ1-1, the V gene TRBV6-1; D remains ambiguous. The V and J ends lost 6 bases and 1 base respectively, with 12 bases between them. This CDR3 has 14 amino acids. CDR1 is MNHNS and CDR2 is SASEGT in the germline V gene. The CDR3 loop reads CASSPPGGNTEAFL. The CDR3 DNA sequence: TGTGCCAGCAGCCCCCCCGGAGGGAACACTGAAGCTTTCCTT.

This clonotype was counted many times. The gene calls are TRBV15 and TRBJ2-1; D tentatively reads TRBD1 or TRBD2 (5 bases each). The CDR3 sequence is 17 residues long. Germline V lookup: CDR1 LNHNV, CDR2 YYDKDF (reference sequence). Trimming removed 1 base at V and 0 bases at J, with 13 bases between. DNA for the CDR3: TGTGCCACCAGCAGAGGGGTCCCTGGGGGCTCCTACAATGAGCAGTTCTTC. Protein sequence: CATSRGVPGGSYNEQFF.

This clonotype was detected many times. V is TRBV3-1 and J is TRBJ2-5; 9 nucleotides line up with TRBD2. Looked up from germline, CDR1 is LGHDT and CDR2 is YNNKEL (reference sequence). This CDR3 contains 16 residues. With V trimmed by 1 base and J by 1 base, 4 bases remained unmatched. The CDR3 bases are TGTGCCAGCAGCCAAGCCCCAGCGGGAGGCCAAGAGACCCAGTACTTC. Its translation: CASSQAPAGGQETQYF.

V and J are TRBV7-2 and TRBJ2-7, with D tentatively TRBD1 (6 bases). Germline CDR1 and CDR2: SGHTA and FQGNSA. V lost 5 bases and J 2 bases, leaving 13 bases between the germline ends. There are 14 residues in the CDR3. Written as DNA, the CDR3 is TGTGCCAGCAGCCCTCAGACAGGCCCCTACGAGCAGTACTTC. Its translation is CASSPQTGPYEQYF.

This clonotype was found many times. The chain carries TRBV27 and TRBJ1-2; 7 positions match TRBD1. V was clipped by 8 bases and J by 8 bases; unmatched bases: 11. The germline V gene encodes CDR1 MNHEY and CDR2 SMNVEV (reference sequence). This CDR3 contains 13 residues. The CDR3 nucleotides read TGTGCCAGCCGCGCCCGGGACAGTATAGGCTACACCTTC. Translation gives CASRARDSIGYTF.

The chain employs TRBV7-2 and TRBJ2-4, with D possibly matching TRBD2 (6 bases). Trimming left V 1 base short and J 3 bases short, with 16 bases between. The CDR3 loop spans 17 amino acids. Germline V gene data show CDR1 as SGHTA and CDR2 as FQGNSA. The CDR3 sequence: CASSLVFVVGGKNIQYF. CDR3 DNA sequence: TGTGCCAGCAGCTTAGTCTTTGTGGTGGGGGGCAAAAACATTCAGTACTTC.

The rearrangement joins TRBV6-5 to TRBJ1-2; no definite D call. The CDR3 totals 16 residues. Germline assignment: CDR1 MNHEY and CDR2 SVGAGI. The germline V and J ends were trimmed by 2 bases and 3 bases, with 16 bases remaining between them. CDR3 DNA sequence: TGTGCCAGCAGTTACCTCTCCCGTGAAGACCACTATGGCTACACCTTC. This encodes CASSYLSREDHYGYTF.

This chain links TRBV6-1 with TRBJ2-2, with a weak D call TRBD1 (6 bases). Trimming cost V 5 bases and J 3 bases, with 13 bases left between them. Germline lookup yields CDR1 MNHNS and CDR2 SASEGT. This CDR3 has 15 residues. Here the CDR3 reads CASSTGIGDTGELFF. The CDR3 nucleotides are TGTGCCAGCAGTACAGGGATTGGTGACACCGGGGAGCTGTTTTTT.

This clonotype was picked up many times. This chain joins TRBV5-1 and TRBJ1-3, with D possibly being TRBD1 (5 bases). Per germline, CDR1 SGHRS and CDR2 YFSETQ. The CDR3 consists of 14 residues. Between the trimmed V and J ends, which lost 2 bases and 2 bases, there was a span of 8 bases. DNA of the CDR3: TGCGCCAGCAGCTTCGGGACCCCTGGAAACACCATATATTTT. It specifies CASSFGTPGNTIYF.

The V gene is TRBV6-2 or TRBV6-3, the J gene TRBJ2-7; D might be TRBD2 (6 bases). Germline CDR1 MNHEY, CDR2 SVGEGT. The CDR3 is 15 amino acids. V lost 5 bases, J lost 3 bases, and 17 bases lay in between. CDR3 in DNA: TGTGCCAGCAGTAACCCGATTGGGGGGTTCTACGAGCAGTACTTC. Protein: CASSNPIGGFYEQYF.

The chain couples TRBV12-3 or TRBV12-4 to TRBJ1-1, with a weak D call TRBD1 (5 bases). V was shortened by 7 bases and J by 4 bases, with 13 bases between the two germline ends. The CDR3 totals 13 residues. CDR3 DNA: TGTGCCAGCACCCCCGATCAGGGCACTGAAGCTTTCTTT. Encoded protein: CASTPDQGTEAFF.

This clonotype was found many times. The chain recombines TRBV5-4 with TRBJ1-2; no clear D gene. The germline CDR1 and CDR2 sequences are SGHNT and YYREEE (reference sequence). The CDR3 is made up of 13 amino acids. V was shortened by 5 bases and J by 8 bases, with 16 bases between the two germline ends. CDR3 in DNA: TGTGCCAGCAGTCGTCCCCCTCTTTGGGGCTACACCTTC. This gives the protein CASSRPPLWGYTF.

Here the CDR3 reads CASSFHGSYEQYF. The CDR3 DNA reads TGTGCCAGCAGTTTTCATGGTTCCTACGAGCAGTACTTC. V usage is TRBV27 and J usage is TRBJ2-7; no firm D call. Germline V gives CDR1 MNHEY, CDR2 SMNVEV (reference sequence). Trimming took off 3 bases at V and 1 base at J, with 7 bases between the two ends. The CDR3 has 13 residues.

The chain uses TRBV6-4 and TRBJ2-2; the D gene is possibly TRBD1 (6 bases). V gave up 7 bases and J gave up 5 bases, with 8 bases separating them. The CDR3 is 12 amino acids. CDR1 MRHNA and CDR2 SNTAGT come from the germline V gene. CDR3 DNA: TGTGCCAGCATCCAGGGGACCGGGGAGCTGTTTTTT. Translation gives CASIQGTGELFF.

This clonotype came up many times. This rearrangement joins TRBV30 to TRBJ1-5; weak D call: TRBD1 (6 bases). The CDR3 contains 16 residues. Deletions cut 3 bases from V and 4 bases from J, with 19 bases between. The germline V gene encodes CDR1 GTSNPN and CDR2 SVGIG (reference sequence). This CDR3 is CAWSKMTGGGNQPQHF. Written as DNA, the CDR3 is TGTGCCTGGAGCAAGATGACAGGAGGGGGTAATCAGCCCCAGCATTTT.

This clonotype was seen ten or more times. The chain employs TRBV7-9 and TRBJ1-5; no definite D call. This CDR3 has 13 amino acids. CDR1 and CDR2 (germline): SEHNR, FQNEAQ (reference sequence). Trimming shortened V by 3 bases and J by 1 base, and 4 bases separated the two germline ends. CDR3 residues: CASSFPSNQPQHF. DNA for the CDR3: TGTGCCAGCAGCTTCCCCAGCAATCAGCCCCAGCATTTT.

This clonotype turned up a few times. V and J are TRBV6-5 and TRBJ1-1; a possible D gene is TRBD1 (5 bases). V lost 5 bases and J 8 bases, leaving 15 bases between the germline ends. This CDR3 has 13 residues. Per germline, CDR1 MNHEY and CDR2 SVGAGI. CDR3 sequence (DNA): TGTGCCAGCAGTACTGGCGGGGGGATCGAAGCTTTCTTT. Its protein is CASSTGGGIEAFF.

The CDR3 region is CATSRGTSGEPSYEQYF. The CDR3 DNA is TGTGCCACCAGCAGAGGGACTAGCGGGGAGCCTTCCTACGAGCAGTACTTC. The V gene is TRBV15, the J gene TRBJ2-7, with TRBD2 matching over 12 bases. The CDR3 totals 17 residues. V shed 1 base and J 1 base; nucleotides not matched to a gene: 5. The germline gives CDR1 LNHNV, CDR2 YYDKDF (reference sequence).